A selection of T cell receptor beta chains follows, all from one sample in a study of OX40 agonist ivuxolimab in advanced cancers. Clones were sequenced by immunoSEQ multiplex PCR, and TCRdb holds only the in-frame ones, with some missing. The repertoire holds 30,000 to 35,000 clones, with around 92% as singletons. Sequencing used CD4+ or CD8+ T cells sorted from blood, obtained in a trial of the OX40 agonist ivuxolimab. The receptor set was obtained from an adult with an advanced solid tumor such as melanoma, head and neck, liver or kidney cancer. Each CDR3 is given without its conserved first and last residue.

TRBV11-2 ASSLGVWEQF
TRBV28 ASSLNPSDTQY
TRBV25-1 ASSFRDFYGYT
TRBV6-5 ASSYDPGVGNEQF
TRBV5-1 ASSFSGLAGGSSYNEQF
TRBV11-2 ASSLNAYEQY
TRBV7-6 ASSLALIGSDTQY
TRBV4-3 ASSLSRDRAYNEQF
TRBV5-4 ASSSPIGLNTGELF
TRBV5-1 ASSPPDYEQY
TRBV19 ASSITYFSYNEQF
TRBV19 ASSIAGDRSSYNEQF
TRBV9 ASSVEGRGTDTQY
TRBV7-9 ASSITWGAHGNTIY
TRBV11-2 ASSSGTGVYT
TRBV6-1 ASSAQREQY
TRBV30 AWSDRVDEQF
TRBV9 ASSPWEAAPHEQY
TRBV7-9 ASSLEGGPYEQY
TRBV5-4 ASSLGRGRGETQY
TRBV6-6 ASSYPGTVSEQY
TRBV4-3 ASSQLGSNEQY
TRBV7-9 ASSLAGPNQPQH
TRBV27 ASTPGGSSYNEQF
TRBV11-3 ASSLADYSNQPQH
TRBV25-1 ARKWGRTGTQETQY
TRBV5-4 ASSHDQGAYEQY
TRBV27 ASSLGPFGETQY
TRBV28 ASSFDTPRGEQY
TRBV27 ASSSSQH
TRBV27 ASSIAGKSYNEQF
TRBV7-9 ASSLPGQGGRGTEAF
TRBV7-2 ASSTSYEQY
TRBV15 ATSRVAGDYNEQF
TRBV18 ASSDPERELSYEQY
TRBV7-2 ASTSLGYNEQF
TRBV5-4 ASSESGLAGDEQF
TRBV7-2 ASSLGQYNEQF
TRBV6-5 ASSPVQWQGYGYT
TRBV27 ASSSPGQGLNEQY
TRBV9 ASSANPDRGTSNGYT
TRBV10-3 AISDGQGYTEAF
TRBV27 ASSLYNEQF
TRBV4-3 ASSHAPGGLAVDTQY
TRBV13 ASSLGPAYEQY